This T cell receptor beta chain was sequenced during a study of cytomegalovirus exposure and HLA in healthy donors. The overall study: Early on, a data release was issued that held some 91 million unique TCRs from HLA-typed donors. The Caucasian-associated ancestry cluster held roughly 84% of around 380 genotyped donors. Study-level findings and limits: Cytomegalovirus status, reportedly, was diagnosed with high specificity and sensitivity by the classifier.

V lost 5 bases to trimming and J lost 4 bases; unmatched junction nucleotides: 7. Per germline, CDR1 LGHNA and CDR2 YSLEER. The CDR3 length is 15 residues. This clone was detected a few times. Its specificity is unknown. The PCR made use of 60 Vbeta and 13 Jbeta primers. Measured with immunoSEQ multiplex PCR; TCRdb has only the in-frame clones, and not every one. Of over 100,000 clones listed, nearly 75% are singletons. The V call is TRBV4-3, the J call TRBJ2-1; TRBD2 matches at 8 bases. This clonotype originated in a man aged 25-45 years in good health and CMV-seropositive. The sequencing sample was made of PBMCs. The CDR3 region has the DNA TGCGCCAGCAGCTTGGTAGCGGGGAGGTACAATGAGCAGTTCTTC. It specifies CASSLVAGRYNEQFF.